Each of the 10 T cell receptor beta chains below was sequenced from the same sample in a study of shared clonotypes between healthy human individuals. The table came from immunoSEQ multiplex PCR; TCRdb's copy has only in-frame clones and leaves some out. The repertoire has some 2,100,000 clones, approximately 94% of them found once; the top ten carry under 2%. Naive CD8 isolation took CD45RO-negative cells positively selected for CCR7 and excluded terminally differentiated effector memory CD45RA+ cells. The sequenced sample was naive CD8+ T cells from PBMCs. All receptors derive from a man between 18 and 35 years old in good health. Some clones in this sample may be carry-over from other donors' samples.

V and J are TRBV27 and TRBJ1-2; D is undetermined. Germline CDR1 is MNHEY and CDR2 is SMNVEV (reference sequence). This CDR3 is built from 15 residues. Trimming removed 1 base from V and 3 bases from J, with 12 bases in between. The CDR3 loop is CASSLFVRDDYGYTF. CDR3 DNA: TGTGCCAGCAGTTTATTTGTGAGGGATGACTATGGCTACACCTTC.

The chain recombines TRBV19 with TRBJ2-1, with D hard to call. V was clipped by 4 bases and J by 4 bases, with 8 bases between them. The CDR3 has 13 residues. CDR1 and CDR2 from the germline V gene are LNHDA and SQIVND (reference sequence). Here the CDR3 reads CASSNGVYNEQFF. The CDR3 DNA is TGTGCCAGTAGTAATGGGGTATACAATGAGCAGTTCTTC.

This clone was seen just once. The V call is TRBV28, the J call TRBJ1-1; possible D gene TRBD1, 6 bases. Per the germline V gene, CDR1 is MDHEN and CDR2 is SYDVKM. The germline V and J ends were trimmed by 3 bases and 5 bases, with 10 bases remaining between them. The CDR3 is 13 residues long. CDR3: CASSFTTGTEAFF. CDR3 sequence (DNA): TGTGCCAGCAGTTTTACTACAGGGACTGAAGCTTTCTTT.

This clone appeared once. The chain carries TRBV29-1 and TRBJ2-7; TRBD1 might be the D (6 bases). V was cut by 5 bases and J by 4 bases, with 12 bases left in between. The CDR3 is made up of 12 amino acids. Germline lookup yields CDR1 SQVTM and CDR2 ANQGSEA. In DNA, the CDR3 is TGCAGCGTTCTTCTGGACAGATACGAGCAGTACTTC. Amino acids: CSVLLDRYEQYF.

This chain links TRBV27 with TRBJ2-5; 7 bases are a match to TRBD2. Germline loops: CDR1 MNHEY, CDR2 SMNVEV (reference sequence). V was clipped by 7 bases and J by 7 bases; unmatched bases: 12. The CDR3 has 14 amino acids. CDR3 in DNA: TGTGCCAGCATGGGGACGGACGGGGGGTTGACCCAGTACTTC. Translated: CASMGTDGGLTQYF.

This chain links TRBV18 with TRBJ1-1; D may be TRBD1 (5 bases). This CDR3 region has 14 residues. Trimming shortened V by 6 bases and J by 4 bases, and 15 bases separated the two germline ends. Germline loops: CDR1 KGHSH, CDR2 LQKENI. The CDR3 protein is CASSYQGEITEAFF. In DNA, the CDR3 is TGTGCCAGCTCCTATCAGGGTGAAATCACTGAAGCTTTCTTT.

This chain connects TRBV7-8 to TRBJ2-1, with TRBD2 identical over 7 bases. V lost 6 bases and J lost 3; bases outside the gene matches: 14. The CDR3 covers 17 residues. CDR1 is SGHVS, CDR2 FQNEAQ, per germline. The CDR3 spells CASSSGVAGAIYNEQFF. The DNA of the CDR3 is TGTGCCAGCAGTTCAGGTGTGGCGGGAGCGATCTACAATGAGCAGTTCTTC.

This clone appeared once. The V gene is TRBV28, the J gene TRBJ1-1; a possible D gene is TRBD1 (6 bases). Germline CDR1 reads MDHEN; CDR2 reads SYDVKM. With 6 bases removed from V and 0 bases from J, the gap between germline ends came to 14 bases. The CDR3 consists of 15 residues. The CDR3 here is CASSHPQGMNTEAFF. CDR3 sequence (DNA): TGTGCCAGCAGCCACCCCCAGGGGATGAACACTGAAGCTTTCTTT.

This clone was detected once. The DNA of the CDR3 is TGTGCCAGCAGCTACGAGAATCAGCCCCAGCATTTT. Its protein is CASSYENQPQHF. The chain carries TRBV7-9 and TRBJ1-5, with D unclear. The CDR3 length is 12 residues. V lost 4 bases to trimming and J lost 4 bases, with 5 bases between them. Germline V gene lookup returns CDR1 SEHNR and CDR2 FQNEAQ (reference sequence).

As regards this clone: The same CDR3 also results from other DNA sequences found in this sample. The J gene is TRBJ2-1, the V gene TRBV27, with D possibly matching TRBD2 (5 bases). Trimming took off 6 bases at V and 0 bases at J, with 12 bases between the two ends. The CDR3 contains 15 residues. CDR1 is MNHEY and CDR2 is SMNVEV in the germline V gene (reference sequence). The chain's CDR3 is CASSSSGSSYNEQFF. The DNA of the CDR3 is TGTGCCAGCAGCTCCAGCGGTAGCTCCTACAATGAGCAGTTCTTC.